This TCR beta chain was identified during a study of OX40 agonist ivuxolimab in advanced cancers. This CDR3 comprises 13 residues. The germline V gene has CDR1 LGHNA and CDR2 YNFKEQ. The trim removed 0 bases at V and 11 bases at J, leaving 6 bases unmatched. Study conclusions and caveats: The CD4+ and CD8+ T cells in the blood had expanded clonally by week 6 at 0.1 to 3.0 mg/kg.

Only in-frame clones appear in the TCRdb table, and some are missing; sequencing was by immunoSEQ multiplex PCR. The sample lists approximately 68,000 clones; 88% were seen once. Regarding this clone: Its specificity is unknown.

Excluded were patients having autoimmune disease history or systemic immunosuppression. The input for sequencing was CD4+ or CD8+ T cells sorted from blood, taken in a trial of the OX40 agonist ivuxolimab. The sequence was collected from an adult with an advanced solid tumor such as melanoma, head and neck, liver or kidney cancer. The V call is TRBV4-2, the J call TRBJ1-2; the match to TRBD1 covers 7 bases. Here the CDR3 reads CASSQEDRMVYTF. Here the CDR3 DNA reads TGTGCCAGCAGCCAAGAGGACAGGATGGTGTACACCTTC.